Following are 23 T cell receptor beta chains from one sample sequenced in a study of T cell responses to AZD1222 COVID-19 vaccine. Using immunoSEQ multiplex PCR, the repertoire was profiled, and TCRdb retains in-frame clones only, with some absent. The sample has approximately 120,000 clones, about 90% seen once. This specimen was peripheral blood, taken on day 0 of AZD1222 vaccination. The receptors were gathered from an adult in good health.

This clone was detected only once. This rearrangement joins TRBV7-2 to TRBJ1-6, with unresolved D. Germline V lookup: CDR1 SGHTA, CDR2 FQGNSA. V was shortened by 5 bases and J by 8 bases, with 16 bases between the two germline ends. The CDR3 covers 15 residues. The CDR3 coding sequence is TGTGCCAGCAGCATGCGGCGGGTCCTGGATTCACCCCTCCACTTT. The encoded protein is CASSMRRVLDSPLHF.

A single count supports this clone. Other DNA sequences from this sample encode an identical CDR3 as well. The rearrangement uses TRBV5-1 and TRBJ1-2, with 8 bases aligning to TRBD1. CDR3 length equals 14 residues. V lost 0 bases and J lost 2; bases outside the gene matches: 0. Germline V gene data show CDR1 as SGHRS and CDR2 as YFSETQ. The CDR3: CASSLGQGNYGYTF. Here the CDR3 DNA reads TGCGCCAGCAGCTTGGGACAGGGGAACTATGGCTACACCTTC.

The rearrangement joins TRBV21-1 to TRBJ2-3; no DNA check was done on the table's D call, TRBD1. TRBV21-1 is a listed pseudogene. CDR3 size: 16 residues. The CDR3 DNA follows: TGTGCCAGCAGCAACGCCGGGACAGGGGGCACAGATACGCAGTATTTT. Encoded protein: CASSNAGTGGTDTQYF.

This clone showed up just once. The rearrangement joins TRBV27 to TRBJ1-4; 7 nucleotides match TRBD1. With V trimmed by 6 bases and J by 3 bases, 4 bases remained unmatched. This CDR3 contains 14 residues. Per the germline V gene, CDR1 is MNHEY and CDR2 is SMNVEV (reference sequence). The CDR3 region has the DNA TGTGCCAGCAGACTGGACAGGCCTAATGAAAAACTGTTTTTT. Residues: CASRLDRPNEKLFF.

V and J are TRBV29-1 and TRBJ2-5; maybe TRBD2 (6 bases). Looked up from germline, CDR1 is SQVTM and CDR2 is ANQGSEA. V lost 7 bases, J lost 3 bases, and 12 bases lay in between. The CDR3 is 12 amino acids. The CDR3 region has the DNA TGCAGCGCCGCCCCTAGCGAAGAGACCCAGTACTTC. It encodes CSAAPSEETQYF. Drawing the rest from reference TRBV29-1 and TRBJ2-5, the complete variable domain is SAVISQKPSRDICQRGTSLTIQCQVDSQVTMMFWYRQQPGQSLTLIATANQGSEATYESGFVIDKFPISRPNLTFSTLTVSNMSPEDSSIYLCSAAPSEETQYFGPGTRLLVL.

This sequence joins TRBV4-3 and TRBJ1-2, with 7 positions matching TRBD1. The CDR3 extends over 16 amino acids. Germline V gene data show CDR1 as LGHNA and CDR2 as YSLEER. With 0 bases clipped from V and 1 base from J, the junction kept 5 bases outside the gene matches. The CDR3 loop is CASSQDIGTVNYGYTF. The CDR3 DNA is TGCGCCAGCAGCCAAGATATCGGGACAGTTAACTATGGCTACACCTTC.

The table lists this clone with a count of one. The rearrangement uses TRBV7-9 and TRBJ2-3; no clear D. Deletions cut 1 base from V and 2 bases from J, with 10 bases between. The CDR3 length is 15 residues. Germline V gives CDR1 SEHNR, CDR2 FQNEAQ (reference sequence). The CDR3: CASSLGQSFTDTQYF. The CDR3 DNA reads TGTGCCAGCAGCTTAGGGCAGAGTTTCACAGATACGCAGTATTTT. The variable domain in full, with the rest retrieved from reference TRBV7-9 and TRBJ2-3, is DTGVSQNPRHKITKRGQNVTFRCDPISEHNRLYWYRQTLGQGPEFLTYFQNEAQLEKSRLLSDRFSAERPKGSFSTLEIQRTEQGDSAMYLCASSLGQSFTDTQYFGPGTRLTVL.

The chain employs TRBV4-2 and TRBJ1-4, with a tentative D call TRBD1 (5 bases). The CDR3 is 15 residues long. Trimming cost V 4 bases and J 8 bases, with 17 bases left between them. CDR1 LGHNA and CDR2 YNFKEQ come from the germline V gene. DNA of the CDR3: TGTGCCAGCAGCCGGACGACAGATGAGAGGGAAAAACTGTTTTTT. Protein product: CASSRTTDEREKLFF.

The V gene is TRBV2, the J gene TRBJ2-7, with 12 bases lining up with TRBD2. Trimming removed 1 base from V and 2 bases from J; junction bases left unmatched: 3. The CDR3 loop spans 16 amino acids. CDR1 and CDR2 (germline): SNHLY, FYNNEI. CDR3 protein: CASSEVLAGGAYEQYF. The CDR3 DNA reads as TGTGCCAGCAGTGAAGTACTAGCGGGAGGAGCCTACGAGCAGTACTTC.

The chain couples TRBV10-3 to TRBJ2-3; D is ambiguous. The V end lost 9 bases, the J end lost 1 base, and 2 bases lay between the germline ends. Germline V lookup: CDR1 ENHRY, CDR2 SYGVKD. The CDR3 covers 10 residues. CDR3 loop: CAIGTDTQYF. For the CDR3, the DNA is TGTGCCATAGGCACAGATACGCAGTATTTT.

The V call is TRBV10-3, the J call TRBJ2-7; maybe TRBD2 (6 bases). Germline loops: CDR1 ENHRY, CDR2 SYGVKD. Trimming stripped 10 bases from V and 5 bases from J, with 18 bases between. CDR3 length equals 13 residues. CDR3 coding DNA: TGTGCCACCCGGACGGAGGGGCCGGACGAGCAGTACTTC. Encoded protein: CATRTEGPDEQYF.

This chain links TRBV5-1 with TRBJ1-2, with a possible D match to TRBD1 (5 bases). V lost 1 base and J lost 4, with 8 bases in between. The CDR3 extends over 13 amino acids. Germline V gene lookup returns CDR1 SGHRS and CDR2 YFSETQ. The CDR3: CASSLSGGYGYTF. The CDR3 DNA reads as TGCGCCAGCAGCTTGTCCGGGGGCTATGGCTACACCTTC.

The chain links TRBV7-9 to TRBJ1-3; unclear D gene. V lost 2 bases and J 1 base, leaving 3 bases between the germline ends. The CDR3 loop spans 13 amino acids. Germline CDR1 reads SEHNR; CDR2 reads FQNEAQ (reference sequence). Here the CDR3 DNA reads TGTGCCAGCAGCTTAATATCTGGAAACACCATATATTTT. Translating gives CASSLISGNTIYF.

This CDR3 reads CASSPQRQDEKLFF. In DNA, the CDR3 is TGTGCCAGCTCACCACAGAGGCAAGATGAAAAACTGTTTTTT. The chain joins TRBV18 to TRBJ1-4; D is undetermined. CDR1 KGHSH and CDR2 LQKENI come from the germline V gene. The CDR3 totals 14 residues. Trimming removed 1 base at V and 6 bases at J, with 9 bases between.

About this clone itself: The same CDR3 arises from other DNA sequences in this sample as well. The chain employs TRBV30 and TRBJ1-1, with a possible D match to TRBD1 (5 bases). Germline loops: CDR1 GTSNPN, CDR2 SVGIG (reference sequence). Trimming took off 0 bases at V and 1 base at J, with 9 bases between the two ends. CDR3 length equals 14 residues. CDR3 bases: TGTGCCTGGAGTGTAGGAACAGGGAACACTGAAGCTTTCTTT. Protein product: CAWSVGTGNTEAFF.

This sequence joins TRBV6-5 and TRBJ1-1, with 8 positions matching TRBD1. V was clipped by 7 bases and J by 6 bases; unmatched bases: 7. This CDR3 has 13 residues. Germline CDR1 is MNHEY and CDR2 is SVGAGI. The DNA of the CDR3 is TGTGCCAGCAAACCACCGGGACAGGCTGAAGCTTTCTTT. It encodes CASKPPGQAEAFF.

The genes are TRBV4-1 and TRBJ2-1; 8 nucleotides agree with TRBD2. There are 14 residues in the CDR3. CDR1 and CDR2 from the germline V gene are MGHRA and YSYEKL. V lost 3 bases to trimming and J lost 7 bases; unmatched junction nucleotides: 5. In DNA form, the CDR3 reads TGCGCCAGCAGCCACCCCGGGAGGGGAAATGAGCAGTTCTTC. The encoded protein is CASSHPGRGNEQFF.

The V gene is TRBV9, the J gene TRBJ1-2; 7 positions agree with TRBD1. The V gene's germline CDR1 is SGDLS and CDR2 YYNGEE. This CDR3 is 16 amino acids long. J lost 5 bases, V lost 0 bases, and 10 bases had no gene match. The CDR3 is CASSVATEGASYGYTF. The CDR3 coding sequence is TGTGCCAGCAGCGTAGCTACAGAGGGGGCTAGTTATGGCTACACCTTC.

The chain is built from TRBV7-2 and TRBJ1-1; no reliable D call. This CDR3 is built from 14 residues. Germline V gene lookup returns CDR1 SGHTA and CDR2 FQGNSA. Trimming cost V 3 bases and J 1 base, with 9 bases left between them. DNA for the CDR3: TGTGCCAGCAGCTTCTTCGGCACGAACACTGAAGCTTTCTTT. It is translated as CASSFFGTNTEAFF.

This CDR3 reads CASSFSGTSGDTQYF. The CDR3 DNA reads as TGTGCCAGCAGTTTTTCCGGGACTAGCGGGGATACGCAGTATTTT. The V gene is TRBV7-9, the J gene TRBJ2-3; 12 bases align to TRBD2. Trimming took 6 bases from V and 6 from J; bases not matched to a gene: 7. Germline CDR1 reads SEHNR; CDR2 reads FQNEAQ (reference sequence). This CDR3 has 15 amino acids.

The chain joins TRBV7-9 to TRBJ1-6; TRBD1 matches 10 bases. CDR1 and CDR2 (germline): SEHNR, FQNEAQ (reference sequence). V dropped 5 bases and J dropped 5; count of bases not matched to a gene: 6. The CDR3 runs to 16 residues. The CDR3 coding sequence is TGTGCCAGCAGCCACTGGGGGACAGGGGATAATTCACCCCTCCACTTT. This gives the protein CASSHWGTGDNSPLHF.

The chain carries TRBV10-3 and TRBJ2-7, with 7 bases lining up with TRBD2. The CDR3 contains 13 residues. CDR1 and CDR2 (germline): ENHRY, SYGVKD. The ends lost 3 bases at V and 7 bases at J; junction bases unmatched: 6. The CDR3 DNA sequence: TGTGCCATCAGTGAACTAGCGCCGCTGGAGCAGTACTTC. It codes for CAISELAPLEQYF.

The chain links TRBV19 to TRBJ2-1; D gene unclear. The CDR3 spans 13 residues. Germline V gene lookup returns CDR1 LNHDA and CDR2 SQIVND (reference sequence). Deletions cut 3 bases from V and 6 bases from J, with 9 bases between. CDR3 nucleotides: TGTGCCAGTAGTATCAACCTTCGCAATGAGCAGTTCTTC. This gives the protein CASSINLRNEQFF.